Included here is one TCR beta chain sequence, with context. Its specificity is unknown. V shed 8 bases and J 3 bases; nucleotides not matched to a gene: 11. The CDR3 has 15 amino acids. Germline loops: CDR1 MDHEN, CDR2 SYDVKM. Documented time point: inflamed ileum from the surgical specimen. This sample is part of a study of T cell repertoires in ileal Crohn's disease. Regarding the study as a whole: Sorted CD8 T cells held more high-frequency clones than CD4.

Produced via immunoSEQ multiplex PCR; TCRdb's table is partial and in-frame only. The sample shows several thousand clones, around 85% of them seen only once. The sample consisted of ileal tissue. The sequence derives from an adult with Crohn's disease. This chain connects TRBV28 to TRBJ1-1, with 8 bases matching TRBD1. The CDR3 DNA sequence: TGTGCCAGCGCAGGGGGCGGAGGAGGCCACACTGAAGCTTTCTTT. Translation gives CASAGGGGGHTEAFF. Drawing the rest from reference TRBV28 and TRBJ1-1, the complete variable domain is DVKVTQSSRYLVKRTGEKVFLECVQDMDHENMFWYRQDPGLGLRLIYFSYDVKMKEKGDIPEGYSVSREKKERFSLILESASTNQTSMYLCASAGGGGGHTEAFFGQGTRLTVV.